This is a list of T cell receptor beta chains from one sample in a study of shared clonotypes between healthy human individuals. TCRdb keeps only in-frame clones here, not all; method: immunoSEQ multiplex PCR. The sample records around 100,000 clones, about 66% being singletons. Material: memory CD8+ T cells sorted from blood. Every receptor here comes from a woman aged 25 to 39 in good health. CDR3s include the opening cysteine and the closing phenylalanine or tryptophan. D genes are given only for firm matches. Expanded clones are given a class, and other clones once, few, many or no size at all.

TRBJ1-1 TRBD1 TRBV6-6 few TGTGCCAGCAGCCCGACAGGGTGGACTGAAGCTTTCTTT CASSPTGWTEAFF
TRBJ2-1 . TRBV7-9 . TGTGCCAGCAGCCTTTCAAGCTACAATGAGCAGTTCTTC CASSLSSYNEQFF
TRBJ2-7 TRBD2 TRBV18 . TGTGCCAGTCATCGGACTAGCGGGGTAAGCTCCTACGAGCAGTACTTC CASHRTSGVSSYEQYF
TRBJ2-1 TRBD2 TRBV19 . TGTGCCAGTAGTATCACGACGGGACTAGCGGGCCTCAATGAGCAGTTCTTC CASSITTGLAGLNEQFF
TRBJ2-3 . TRBV7-9 . TGTGCCAGCAGCTTAGGGACAGATACGCAGTATTTT CASSLGTDTQYF
TRBJ1-5 TRBD1 TRBV6-5 . TGTGCCAGCAGTTACTTACAGGGGCAACCCCAGCATTTT CASSYLQGQPQHF
TRBJ2-1 . TRBV4-1 . TGCGCCAGCAGCCAACTGCTCTACAATGAGCAGTTCTTC CASSQLLYNEQFF
TRBJ1-1 . TRBV27 . TGTGCCAGCGGTAAAAAATTACAGGGAAACACTGAAGCTTTCTTT CASGKKLQGNTEAFF
TRBJ2-1 . TRBV19 . TGTGCCAGTAGTATAGATCCCTGGCGGGAAGACAACAATGAGCAGTTCTTC CASSIDPWREDNNEQFF
TRBJ2-2 TRBD2 TRBV28 . TGTGCCAGCAGCCCTAGGACTAGCGGGGCCTACACCGGGGAGCTGTTTTTT CASSPRTSGAYTGELFF
TRBJ2-1 TRBD1 TRBV11-2 . TGTGCCAGCAGCCTAGTAGGCGGGACAGGGGGCTTAAGGGATGAGCAGTTCTTC CASSLVGGTGGLRDEQFF
TRBJ2-3 TRBD2 TRBV13 . TGTGCCAGCAGCTTAGCCCCCTCGCGGGAGACGACAGATACGCAGTATTTT CASSLAPSRETTDTQYF
TRBJ2-1 . TRBV5-6 . TGTGCCAGCAGATCAGGACTGGGTGGGGATGAGCAGTTCTTC CASRSGLGGDEQFF
TRBJ2-1 . TRBV19 . TGTGCCAGTAGTGTACCCGGTGGGCGCTACAATGAGCAGTTCTTC CASSVPGGRYNEQFF
TRBJ2-1 . TRBV6-4 many TGTGCCAGCAGTGACTCAGTTTCCTCCTACAATGAGCAGTTCTTC CASSDSVSSYNEQFF
TRBJ1-2 . TRBV28 few TGTGCCAGCAGTTTATCAACGTATCGGACAGTCATTCCTTACACCTTC CASSLSTYRTVIPYTF